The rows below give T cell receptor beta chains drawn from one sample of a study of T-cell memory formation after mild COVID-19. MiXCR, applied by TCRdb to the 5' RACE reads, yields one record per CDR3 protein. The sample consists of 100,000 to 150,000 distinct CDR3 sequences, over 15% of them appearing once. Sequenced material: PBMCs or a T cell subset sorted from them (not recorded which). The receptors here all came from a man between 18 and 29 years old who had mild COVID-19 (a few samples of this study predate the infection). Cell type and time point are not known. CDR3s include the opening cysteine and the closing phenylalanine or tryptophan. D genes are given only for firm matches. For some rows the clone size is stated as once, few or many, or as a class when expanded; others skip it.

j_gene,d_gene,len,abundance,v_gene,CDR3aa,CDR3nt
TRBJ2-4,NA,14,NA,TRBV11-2,CASSPRRGKNIQYF,TGTGCCAGCAGCCCGCGGAGAGGGAAAAACATTCAGTACTTC
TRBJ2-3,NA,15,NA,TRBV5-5,CASSIAPGLTDTQYF,TGTGCCAGCAGCATAGCCCCGGGGCTCACAGATACGCAGTATTTT
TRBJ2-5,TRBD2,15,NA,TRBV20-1,CSAPFAGGHQETQYF,TGCAGTGCCCCTTTTGCGGGGGGCCACCAAGAGACCCAGTACTTC
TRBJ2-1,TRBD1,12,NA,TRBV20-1,CSARQGYNEQFF,TGCAGTGCCAGACAGGGCTACAATGAGCAGTTCTTC
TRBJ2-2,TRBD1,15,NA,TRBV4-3,CASSRWTGTAGELFF,TGCGCCAGCAGCCGTTGGACAGGCACCGCCGGGGAGCTGTTTTTT
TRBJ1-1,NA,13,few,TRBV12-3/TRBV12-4,CASSFYRATEAFF,TGTGCCAGCAGTTTCTACAGGGCCACTGAAGCTTTCTTT
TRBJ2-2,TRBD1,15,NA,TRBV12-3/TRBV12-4,CASSLSQGDTGELFF,TGTGCCAGCAGTTTAAGCCAGGGGGACACCGGGGAGCTGTTTTTT
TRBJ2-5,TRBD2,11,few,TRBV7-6,CASGPGGTQYF,TGTGCCAGCGGACCGGGGGGGACCCAGTACTTC
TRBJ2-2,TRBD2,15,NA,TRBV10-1,CASSASGGPTGELFF,TGCGCCAGCAGTGCTAGCGGGGGGCCCACCGGGGAGCTGTTTTTT
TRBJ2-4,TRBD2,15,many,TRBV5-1,CASSTTGEGLNIQYF,TGCGCCAGCAGCACTACGGGGGAGGGGCTGAACATTCAGTACTTC
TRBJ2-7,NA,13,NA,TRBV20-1,CSASLKGAYEQYF,TGCAGTGCAAGTTTGAAGGGAGCCTACGAGCAGTACTTC
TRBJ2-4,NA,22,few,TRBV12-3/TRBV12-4,CASSLVRRGSVNPKLAKNIQYF,TGTGCCAGCAGTTTAGTACGACGAGGTTCCGTAAACCCTAAGCTAGCCAAAAACATTCAGTACTTC
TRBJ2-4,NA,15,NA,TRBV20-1,CSASPGLLAKNIQYF,TGCAGTGCTTCCCCGGGCCTTTTGGCCAAAAACATTCAGTACTTC
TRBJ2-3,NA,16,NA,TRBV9,CASSPPYGAATDTQYF,TGTGCCAGCAGCCCCCCGTACGGGGCGGCGACAGATACGCAGTATTTT
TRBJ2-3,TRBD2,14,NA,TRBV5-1,CASLRTSSPDTQYF,TGCGCCAGCCTTAGGACTAGCAGCCCAGATACGCAGTATTTT
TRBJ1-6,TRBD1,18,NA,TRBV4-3,CASSQEGQGVGNNSPLHF,TGCGCCAGCAGCCAAGAGGGACAGGGGGTCGGTAATAATTCACCCCTCCACTTT
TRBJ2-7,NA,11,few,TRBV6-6,CASSSGLEQYF,TGTGCCAGCAGTTCCGGGTTGGAGCAGTACTTC
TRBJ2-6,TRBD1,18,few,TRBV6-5,CASSKRDRTYSGANVLTF,TGTGCCAGCAGTAAACGGGACAGGACCTACTCTGGGGCCAACGTCCTGACTTTC
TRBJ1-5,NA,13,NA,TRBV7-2,CASSSARNQPQHF,TGTGCCAGCAGCTCAGCACGCAATCAGCCCCAGCATTTT
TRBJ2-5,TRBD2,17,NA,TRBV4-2,CASSQGGLAGGQETQYF,TGTGCCAGCAGCCAAGGTGGACTAGCGGGGGGTCAAGAGACCCAGTACTTC
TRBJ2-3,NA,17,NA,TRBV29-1,CSVEQAYGGGNTDTQYF,TGCAGCGTTGAACAAGCCTACGGAGGGGGCAACACAGATACGCAGTATTTT
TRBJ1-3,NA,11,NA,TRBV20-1,CSAHGGNTIYF,TGCAGTGCCCACGGGGGAAACACCATATATTTT
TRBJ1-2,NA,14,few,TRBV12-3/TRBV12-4,CASRGVGRSYGYTF,TGTGCCAGCAGGGGGGTTGGAAGGAGCTATGGCTACACCTTC
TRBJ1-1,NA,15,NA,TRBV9,CASSVIGAGAPEAFF,TGTGCCAGCAGCGTAATTGGAGCAGGGGCACCTGAAGCTTTCTTT
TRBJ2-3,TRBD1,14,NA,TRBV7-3,CASSLGTGADTQYF,TGTGCCAGCAGCCTGGGGACAGGGGCAGATACGCAGTATTTT
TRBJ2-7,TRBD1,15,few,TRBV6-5,CASSYSRDSSYEQYF,TGTGCCAGCAGTTACTCCAGGGACAGCTCCTACGAGCAGTACTTC
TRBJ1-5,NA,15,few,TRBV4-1,CASSHSRQGNQPQHF,TGCGCCAGCAGCCATTCTCGACAGGGCAATCAGCCCCAGCATTTT
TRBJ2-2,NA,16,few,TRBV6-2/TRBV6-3,CASSYFGLSNTGELFF,TGTGCCAGCAGTTACTTCGGGCTTTCCAACACCGGGGAGCTGTTTTTT
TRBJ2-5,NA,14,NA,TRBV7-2,CASSLGGARQTQYF,TGTGCCAGCAGCTTAGGGGGGGCGAGGCAGACCCAGTACTTC
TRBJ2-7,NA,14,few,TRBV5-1,CASHENRPGDEQYF,TGCGCCAGCCATGAGAACAGACCGGGGGACGAGCAGTACTTC
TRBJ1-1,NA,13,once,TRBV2,CASKPAGNTEAFF,TGTGCCAGCAAGCCCGCGGGGAACACTGAAGCTTTCTTT
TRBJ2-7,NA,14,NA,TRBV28,CASSPAGQTYEQYF,TGTGCCAGCAGCCCCGCGGGACAGACCTACGAGCAGTACTTC
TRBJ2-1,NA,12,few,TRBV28,CASGGLYNEQFF,TGTGCCAGCGGGGGGCTCTACAATGAGCAGTTCTTC
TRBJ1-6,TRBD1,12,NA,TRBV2,CASSGQVSPLHF,TGTGCCAGCAGCGGACAGGTTTCACCCCTCCACTTT
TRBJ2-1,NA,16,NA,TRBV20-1,CSAREVAGSSYNEQFF,TGCAGTGCTAGAGAGGTGGCGGGGAGCTCCTACAATGAGCAGTTCTTC
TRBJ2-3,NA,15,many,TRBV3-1,CASSLQSGFRDTQYF,TGTGCCAGCAGCCTCCAAAGCGGTTTTAGGGATACGCAGTATTTT
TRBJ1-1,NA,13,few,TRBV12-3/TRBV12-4,CASSFLGRTEAFF,TGTGCCAGCAGTTTTTTGGGGAGGACTGAAGCTTTCTTT
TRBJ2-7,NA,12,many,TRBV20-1,CSAVPHRLEQYF,TGCAGTGCCGTACCCCACAGGCTCGAGCAGTACTTC
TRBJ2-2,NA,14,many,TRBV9,CASSIRTGGGELFF,TGTGCCAGCAGCATTCGGACCGGCGGGGGGGAGCTGTTTTTT
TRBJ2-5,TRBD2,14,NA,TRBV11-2,CASSSLAGWETQYF,TGTGCCAGCAGCTCATTAGCGGGGTGGGAGACCCAGTACTTC
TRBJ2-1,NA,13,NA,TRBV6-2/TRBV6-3,CASSYWMESGQFF,TGTGCCAGCAGTTACTGGATGGAGTCAGGGCAGTTCTTC
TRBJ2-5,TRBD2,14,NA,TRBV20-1,CSAIAGGPGETQYF,TGCAGTGCTATAGCGGGGGGGCCGGGAGAGACCCAGTACTTC
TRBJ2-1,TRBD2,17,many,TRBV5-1,CASSLDGLAGDYNEQFF,TGCGCCAGCAGCTTGGACGGTCTAGCGGGGGACTACAATGAGCAGTTCTTC
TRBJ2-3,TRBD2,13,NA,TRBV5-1,CATSSGYTDTQYF,TGCGCCACCTCTAGCGGTTACACAGATACGCAGTATTTT
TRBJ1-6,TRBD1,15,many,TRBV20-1,CSATGTGLLLSPLHF,TGCAGTGCAACCGGGACAGGGCTCCTCTTATCACCCCTCCACTTT
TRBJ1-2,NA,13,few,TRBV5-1,CASSSVDVYGYTF,TGCGCCAGCAGCTCTGTGGACGTCTATGGCTACACCTTC